The clone carrying this T cell receptor (beta chain) occurred many times. Sorted-subset replicate PCRs used about 200 ng DNA, approximately 27,000 T cell genomes. The method was immunoSEQ multiplex PCR; TCRdb's version includes in-frame clones alone and lacks a portion of them. Of over a million clones listed, around three quarters were seen once; the top ten hold 0.55% to 0.7%. The donor population consisted of healthy HIV-negative adults with no recent acute infections or vaccinations. CDR3 size: 14 residues. Germline CDR1 is SNHLY and CDR2 is FYNNEI. The ends lost 10 bases at V and 1 base at J; junction bases unmatched: 4. These data belong to a study of shared clonotypes between healthy human individuals. Study context: Per donor, CD8 memory used one plate, CD8 naive used two, CD4 memory used three and CD4 naive used three.

The chain employs TRBV2 and TRBJ2-2, with 9 bases that match TRBD1. This receptor was taken from a young man in good health. Some clones in this sample may be carry-over from other donors' samples. The sequencing input was memory CD4+ T cells from PBMCs. Subset reported: CD45RA-negative fraction. The CDR3, as DNA: TGTGCCATCCGACAGGGGGGGAACACCGGGGAGCTGTTTTTT. This translates into CAIRQGGNTGELFF.